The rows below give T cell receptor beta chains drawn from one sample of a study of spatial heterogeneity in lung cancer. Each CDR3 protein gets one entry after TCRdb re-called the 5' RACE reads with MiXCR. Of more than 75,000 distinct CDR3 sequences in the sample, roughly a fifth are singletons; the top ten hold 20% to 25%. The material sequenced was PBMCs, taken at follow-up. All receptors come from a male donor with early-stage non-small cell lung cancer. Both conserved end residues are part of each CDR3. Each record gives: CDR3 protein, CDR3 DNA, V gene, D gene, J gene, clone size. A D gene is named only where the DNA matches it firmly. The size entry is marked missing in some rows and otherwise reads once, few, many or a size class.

CASSQSNHTTWRSYEQYF TGTGCCAGCAGTCAATCGAACCATACGACGTGGAGATCCTACGAGCAGTACTTC TRBV2 - TRBJ2-7 -
CASASGGLMYF TGTGCCAGCGCAAGCGGGGGGCTCATGTATTTT TRBV6-1 TRBD2 TRBJ2-3 -
CASSEQVGGQPQHF TGTGCCAGCAGTGAACAGGTAGGGGGTCAGCCCCAGCATTTT TRBV2 - TRBJ1-5 few
CASSLTSSRDQPQHF TGTGCCAGCAGCTTGACATCAAGTCGGGATCAGCCCCAGCATTTT TRBV7-2 - TRBJ1-5 -
CASSRTTGLYGYTF TGTGCCAGTAGTCGGACGACAGGGCTCTATGGCTACACCTTC TRBV19 TRBD1 TRBJ1-2 few
CATSDTTTGFQYF TGTGCCACCAGTGATACAACGACCGGATTTCAGTACTTC TRBV24-1 - TRBJ2-4 few
CASSFVVPYEQYF TGTGCCAGCAGTTTTGTAGTTCCCTACGAGCAGTACTTC TRBV12-3/TRBV12-4 - TRBJ2-7 -
CASRLNREVTEAFF TGTGCCAGCAGATTAAACAGGGAAGTGACTGAAGCTTTCTTT TRBV28 - TRBJ1-1 many
CASSSQGDTYNEQFF TGTGCCAGCAGTTCTCAGGGGGATACCTACAATGAGCAGTTCTTC TRBV27 TRBD1 TRBJ2-1 -
CASSPSLAGGPGEQFF TGTGCCAGCAGCCCCTCCCTAGCGGGGGGGCCCGGCGAGCAGTTCTTC TRBV7-2 TRBD2 TRBJ2-1 -
CSARDGLNEKLFF TGCAGCGCCAGGGACGGATTAAATGAAAAACTGTTTTTT TRBV29-1 - TRBJ1-4 -
CASSLGAGKNIQYF TGTGCCAGCAGCTTAGGCGCGGGGAAAAACATTCAGTACTTC TRBV7-2 - TRBJ2-4 few